What follows are 26 T cell receptor beta chains derived from one specimen sequenced in a study of OX40 agonist ivuxolimab in advanced cancers. The protocol was immunoSEQ multiplex PCR, while the TCRdb copy is restricted to in-frame clones and leaves out a portion. The sample has some 30,000 clones; 92% are singletons. Sequenced material: CD4+ or CD8+ T cells sorted from blood, taken in a trial of the OX40 agonist ivuxolimab. Receptors were obtained from an adult with an advanced solid tumor such as melanoma, head and neck, liver or kidney cancer.

This chain connects TRBV27 to TRBJ2-3; 7 bases match TRBD1. J was trimmed by 0 bases and V by 6 bases; bases with no gene match: 9. Germline CDR1 MNHEY, CDR2 SMNVEV (reference sequence). The length of the CDR3 is 16 residues. This chain's CDR3 is CASRNLRGSSTDTQYF. The CDR3 nucleotides read TGTGCCAGCAGGAACCTCAGGGGGTCCAGCACAGATACGCAGTATTTT.

The chain carries TRBV21-1 and TRBJ1-6. TRBV21-1 represents a pseudogene. This CDR3 contains 16 residues. The CDR3 region is CASSKGRGQHNSPLHF. Here the CDR3 DNA reads TGTGCCAGCAGCAAAGGGCGGGGGCAGCATAATTCACCCCTCCACTTT.

V and J are TRBV30 and TRBJ2-3; D might be TRBD2 (6 bases). In germline, CDR1 is GTSNPN, CDR2 SVGIG (reference sequence). The CDR3 consists of 13 residues. With 3 bases removed from V and 1 base from J, the gap between germline ends came to 8 bases. The CDR3 spells CAWSQRGTDTQYF. The CDR3 DNA reads as TGTGCCTGGAGCCAGCGGGGCACAGATACGCAGTATTTT.

The table lists this clone with a few counts. The chain joins TRBV19 to TRBJ1-4; 7 bases map to TRBD1. The V gene's germline CDR1 is LNHDA and CDR2 SQIVND (reference sequence). The V gene end was trimmed by 6 bases and the J gene end by 6 bases; junction bases not matched to a gene: 7. The CDR3 has 14 residues. CDR3 sequence reads: CASSHTGEDEKLFF. The CDR3 coding sequence is TGTGCCAGTAGCCACACAGGGGAAGATGAAAAACTGTTTTTT.

The chain employs TRBV2 and TRBJ2-3; 12 positions match TRBD2. Losses at the gene ends were 3 bases for V and 3 bases for J; bases not matched to a gene: 4. This CDR3 contains 16 residues. Germline V gives CDR1 SNHLY, CDR2 FYNNEI. CDR3 coding DNA: TGTGCCAGCAGTGACCGGACTAGCGGGATAACAGATACGCAGTATTTT. It translates to CASSDRTSGITDTQYF. The complete variable domain, with remaining parts taken from reference TRBV2 and TRBJ2-3, reads EPEVTQTPSHQVTQMGQEVILRCVPISNHLYFYWYRQILGQKVEFLVSFYNNEISEKSEIFDDQFSVERPDGSNFTLKIRSTKLEDSAMYFCASSDRTSGITDTQYFGPGTRLTVL.

CDR3 nucleotides: TGTGCCAGCAGTTCACTCCTCCAGGCCTATGGCTACACCTTC. Translation gives CASSSLLQAYGYTF. The chain is built from TRBV6-5 and TRBJ1-2; D uncertain. This CDR3 contains 14 residues. Germline CDR1 is MNHEY and CDR2 is SVGAGI. The V gene lost 4 bases and the J gene lost 4 bases, with 13 bases spanning the gap.

The chain joins TRBV9 to TRBJ2-3; 14 nucleotides agree with TRBD2. The germline CDR1 and CDR2 sequences are SGDLS and YYNGEE. The V and J ends lost 1 base and 4 bases, in that order; junction bases with no gene match: 2. The CDR3 is 16 residues long. The CDR3 DNA is TGTGCCAGCAGCGTAAGGGGACTAGCGGGAGCAGATACGCAGTATTTT. As protein: CASSVRGLAGADTQYF.

This clone was counted a single time. V gene TRBV5-5 combines with J gene TRBJ2-2, with D perhaps TRBD1 or TRBD2 (5 bases each). CDR3 length: 15 residues. Germline-derived CDR1 and CDR2 are SGHKS and YYEKEE (reference sequence). V gave up 4 bases and J gave up 3 bases, with 13 bases separating them. CDR3 coding DNA: TGTGCCAGCAGCCAATCACCGGGACACACCGGGGAGCTGTTTTTT. This codes for CASSQSPGHTGELFF.

V is TRBV30 and J is TRBJ1-4, with 10 bases identical to TRBD1. The V gene's germline CDR1 is GTSNPN and CDR2 SVGIG (reference sequence). CDR3 size: 16 residues. V lost 0 bases and J lost 0; bases outside the gene matches: 1. The CDR3 is CAWSVGQGATNEKLFF. CDR3 DNA sequence: TGTGCCTGGAGTGTAGGACAGGGGGCAACTAATGAAAAACTGTTTTTT.

The chain combines TRBV4-1 with TRBJ2-3, with D uncertain. V was cut by 0 bases and J by 0 bases, with 4 bases left in between. The CDR3 runs to 14 residues. Germline V gene lookup returns CDR1 MGHRA and CDR2 YSYEKL. The CDR3 here is CASSQEQSTDTQYF. The CDR3 DNA sequence: TGCGCCAGCAGCCAAGAACAGAGCACAGATACGCAGTATTTT.

The chain couples TRBV19 to TRBJ1-2; unclear D gene. The length of the CDR3 is 11 residues. Germline CDR1 is LNHDA and CDR2 is SQIVND (reference sequence). V shed 10 bases and J shed 1 base, with 7 bases lying between them. CDR3: CATGVNYGYTF. Written as DNA, the CDR3 is TGTGCCACTGGTGTTAACTATGGCTACACCTTC.

The chain joins TRBV13 to TRBJ2-3; D assignment may be TRBD1 or TRBD2 (6 bases each). The V end was cut by 4 bases, the J end by 2 bases, with 16 bases between. The germline V gene encodes CDR1 PRHDT and CDR2 FYEKMQ (reference sequence). The CDR3 totals 16 residues. The CDR3 here is CASSSNGGGNTDTQYF. In DNA, the CDR3 is TGTGCCAGCAGCTCAAACGGAGGGGGGAACACAGATACGCAGTATTTT.

The chain links TRBV15 to TRBJ1-1, with D unclear. Germline assignment: CDR1 LNHNV and CDR2 YYDKDF (reference sequence). Trimming shortened V by 1 base and J by 0 bases, and 12 bases separated the two germline ends. This CDR3 region has 16 residues. The CDR3 bases are TGTGCCACCAGCAGAGTGCCGGGCCCCATGAACACTGAAGCTTTCTTT. This gives the protein CATSRVPGPMNTEAFF.

The rearrangement joins TRBV19 to TRBJ2-3; D unclear. The germline V gene encodes CDR1 LNHDA and CDR2 SQIVND (reference sequence). CDR3 length: 14 amino acids. V was shortened by 3 bases and J by 3 bases, with 10 bases between the two germline ends. This CDR3 is CASSMVAVTDTQYF. The CDR3 DNA is TGTGCCAGTAGTATGGTGGCAGTTACAGATACGCAGTATTTT. Based on the CDR3 plus reference TRBV19 and TRBJ2-3, the full variable domain is DGGITQSPKYLFRKEGQNVTLSCEQNLNHDAMYWYRQDPGQGLRLIYYSQIVNDFQKGDIAEGYSVSREKKESFPLTVTSAQKNPTAFYLCASSMVAVTDTQYFGPGTRLTVL.

The V call is TRBV11-2, the J call TRBJ2-7; maybe TRBD1 (6 bases). Germline CDR1 reads SGHAT; CDR2 reads FQNNGV. This CDR3 comprises 15 residues. The V end lost 5 bases, the J end lost 1 base, and 15 bases lay between the germline ends. The chain's CDR3 is CASSPGAGNSYEQYF. The CDR3 nucleotides are TGTGCCAGCAGCCCAGGGGCAGGGAATTCCTACGAGCAGTACTTC.

The rearrangement links TRBV10-3 to TRBJ1-1; unclear D gene. Deletions cut 10 bases from V and 2 bases from J, with 11 bases between. The germline gives CDR1 ENHRY, CDR2 SYGVKD. The CDR3 spans 12 residues. As DNA, the CDR3 is TGTGCCAGCGGGGTCGCCAACACTGAAGCTTTCTTT. This translates into CASGVANTEAFF.

The chain is built from TRBV12-5 and TRBJ2-4; 9 bases agree with TRBD2. V dropped 5 bases and J dropped 3; count of bases not matched to a gene: 5. Germline CDR1 LGHNT, CDR2 FRNRAP. CDR3 length equals 15 residues. The CDR3 is CASGRLAEGKNIQYF. CDR3 coding DNA: TGTGCTAGTGGTCGACTAGCGGAAGGCAAAAACATTCAGTACTTC.

The rearrangement uses TRBV7-9 and TRBJ1-2; D gene ambiguous. Trimming pared 2 bases from V and 4 bases from J, leaving 2 bases between. CDR1 and CDR2 from the germline V gene are SEHNR and FQNEAQ (reference sequence). The CDR3 spans 11 residues. CDR3 sequence: CASSLSYGYTF. CDR3 bases: TGTGCCAGCAGCTTAAGCTATGGCTACACCTTC.

V gene TRBV7-2 combines with J gene TRBJ2-4, with unresolved D. This CDR3 has 16 residues. Germline CDR1 reads SGHTA; CDR2 reads FQGNSA. V was cut by 1 base and J by 0 bases, with 10 bases left in between. The chain's CDR3 is CASSLDNTIAKNIQYF. DNA of the CDR3: TGTGCCAGCAGCTTAGATAATACCATAGCCAAAAACATTCAGTACTTC.

The chain has TRBV7-6 and TRBJ1-5, with TRBD1 identical over 8 bases. Trimming cost V 5 bases and J 7 bases; bases outside gene matches: 16. The CDR3 consists of 17 residues. Germline CDR1 and CDR2: SGHVS and FNYEAQ. As DNA, the CDR3 is TGTGCCAGCAGCCTCTACGCCGGGACAGGCCTCTGGCAGCCCCAGCATTTT. Encoded protein: CASSLYAGTGLWQPQHF.

The chain combines TRBV7-2 with TRBJ1-5, with a possible D match to TRBD1 (5 bases). In germline, CDR1 is SGHTA, CDR2 FQGNSA. The CDR3 length is 14 residues. V was cut by 6 bases and J by 5 bases, with 14 bases left in between. CDR3 amino acids: CASSGYGGDQPQHF. As DNA, the CDR3 is TGTGCCAGCAGTGGGTACGGAGGGGATCAGCCCCAGCATTTT.

The V call is TRBV5-1, the J call TRBJ2-1; D may be TRBD1 or TRBD2 (5 bases each). Looked up from germline, CDR1 is SGHRS and CDR2 is YFSETQ. The CDR3 contains 14 residues. The germline V and J ends were trimmed by 5 bases and 3 bases, with 12 bases remaining between them. The CDR3 nucleotides are TGCGCCAGCAGTCAAGAGGGGTTCTACAATGAGCAGTTCTTC. Amino acid sequence: CASSQEGFYNEQFF.

The chain joins TRBV7-8 to TRBJ2-5; TRBD1 matches 12 bases. V shed 5 bases, J shed 3 bases, and the junction held 7 bases outside the gene matches. Germline V lookup: CDR1 SGHVS, CDR2 FQNEAQ. The CDR3 consists of 16 residues. The CDR3 sequence: CASSLGTGGEEETQYF. As DNA, the CDR3 is TGTGCCAGCAGCCTTGGGACAGGGGGCGAGGAAGAGACCCAGTACTTC.

The genes are TRBV4-1 and TRBJ2-7; D unresolved. Germline CDR1 reads MGHRA; CDR2 reads YSYEKL. Trimming took off 0 bases at V and 5 bases at J, with 5 bases between the two ends. The CDR3 runs 12 residues. The CDR3 reads CASSQDPHEQYF. CDR3 DNA: TGCGCCAGCAGCCAAGATCCCCACGAGCAGTACTTC.

Written as DNA, the CDR3 is TGTGCCAGCAGTGTGGAGACAGGGGGCACAGATACGCAGTATTTT. Its translation is CASSVETGGTDTQYF. The V call is TRBV6-8, the J call TRBJ2-3, with 8 nucleotides matching TRBD1. The CDR3 loop spans 15 amino acids. Unmatched junction bases numbered 5, after V lost 5 bases and J lost 1 base. CDR1 is MNHGY, CDR2 SAAAGT, per germline.

In its sample, this clone was seen once. The rearrangement links TRBV27 to TRBJ1-6, with 9 bases matching TRBD1. From germline, CDR1 is MNHEY and CDR2 SMNVEV (reference sequence). V shed 1 base and J 5 bases; nucleotides not matched to a gene: 3. This CDR3 region has 16 residues. Here the CDR3 reads CASSLLGDRDNSPLHF. The CDR3 region has the DNA TGTGCCAGCAGTTTATTGGGGGACAGGGATAATTCACCCCTCCACTTT.